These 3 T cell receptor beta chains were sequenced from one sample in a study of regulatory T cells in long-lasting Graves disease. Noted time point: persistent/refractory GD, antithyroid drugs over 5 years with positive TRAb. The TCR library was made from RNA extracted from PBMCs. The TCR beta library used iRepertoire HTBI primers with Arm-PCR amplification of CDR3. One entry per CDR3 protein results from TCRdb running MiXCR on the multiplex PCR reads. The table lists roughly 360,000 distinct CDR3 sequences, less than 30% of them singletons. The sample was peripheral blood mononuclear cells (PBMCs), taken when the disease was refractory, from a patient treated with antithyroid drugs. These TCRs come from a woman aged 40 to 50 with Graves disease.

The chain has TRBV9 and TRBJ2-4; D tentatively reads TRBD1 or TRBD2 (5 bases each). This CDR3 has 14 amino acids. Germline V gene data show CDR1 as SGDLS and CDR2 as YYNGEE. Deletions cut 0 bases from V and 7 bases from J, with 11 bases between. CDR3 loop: CASSVEDTGNIQYF. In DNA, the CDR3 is TGTGCCAGCAGCGTAGAGGACACGGGGAACATTCAGTACTTC.

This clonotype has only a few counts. In DNA, the CDR3 is TGCGCCAGCAGGGGGATGACAGCGAGCACCGGGGAGCTGTTTTTT. As protein: CASRGMTASTGELFF. The V gene is TRBV5-1, the J gene TRBJ2-2; TRBD1 might be the D (5 bases). Looked up from germline, CDR1 is SGHRS and CDR2 is YFSETQ. The CDR3 length is 15 residues. Trimming took off 5 bases at V and 4 bases at J, with 15 bases between the two ends.

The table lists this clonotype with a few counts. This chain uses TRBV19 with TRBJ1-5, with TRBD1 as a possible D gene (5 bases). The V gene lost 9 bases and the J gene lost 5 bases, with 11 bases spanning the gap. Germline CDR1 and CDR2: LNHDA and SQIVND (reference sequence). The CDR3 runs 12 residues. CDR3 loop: CASRLGDQPQHF. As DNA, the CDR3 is TGTGCCAGCCGCCTAGGGGATCAGCCCCAGCATTTT.